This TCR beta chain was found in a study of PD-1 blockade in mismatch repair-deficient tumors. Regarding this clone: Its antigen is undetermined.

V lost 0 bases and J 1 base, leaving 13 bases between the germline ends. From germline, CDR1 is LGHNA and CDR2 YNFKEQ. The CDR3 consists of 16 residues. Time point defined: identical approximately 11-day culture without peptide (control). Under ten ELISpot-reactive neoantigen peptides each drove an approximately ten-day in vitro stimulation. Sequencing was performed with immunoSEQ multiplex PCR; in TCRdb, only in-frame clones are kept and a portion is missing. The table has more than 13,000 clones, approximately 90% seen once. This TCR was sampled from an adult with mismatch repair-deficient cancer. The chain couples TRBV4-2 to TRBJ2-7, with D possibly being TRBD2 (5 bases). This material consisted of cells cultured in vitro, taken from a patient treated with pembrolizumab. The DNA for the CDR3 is TGTGCCAGCAGCCAAGATAGTATTAGCGTGTCCTACGAGCAGTACTTC. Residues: CASSQDSISVSYEQYF.